These 14 T cell receptor beta chains were sequenced from one sample in a study of blood T cell repertoires in COVID-19. Generated by immunoSEQ multiplex PCR, the TCRdb table keeps only in-frame clones and is missing some. The table lists 130,000 or so clones, 70% to 85% of them singletons. Sequenced: peripheral blood. The receptors derive from a woman older than 75 with acute or convalescent COVID-19.

The chain employs TRBV6-7 and TRBJ2-7; 8 nucleotides align to TRBD1. TRBV6-7 has ORF status, its function being uncertain. The CDR3 totals 17 residues. V gave up 5 bases and J gave up 2 bases; unmatched junction bases: 14. The DNA for the CDR3 is TGTGCCAGCAGTCCCTCGCCCCCCGGGACAGGCACCTACGAGCAGTACTTC. Its protein is CASSPSPPGTGTYEQYF.

This rearrangement joins TRBV11-2 to TRBJ1-6; D perhaps matches TRBD1 (5 bases). Germline CDR1 SGHAT, CDR2 FQNNGV. The CDR3 has 15 amino acids. Trimming stripped 1 base from V and 2 bases from J, with 6 bases between. CDR3 residues: CASSLAGTYNSPLHF. The CDR3 region has the DNA TGTGCCAGCAGCTTAGCAGGGACCTATAATTCACCCCTCCACTTT.

In this sample, this clone turned up once. The chain is built from TRBV7-2 and TRBJ2-7, with TRBD1 as a possible D gene (5 bases). V was shortened by 5 bases and J by 0 bases, with 11 bases between the two germline ends. Germline V gene data show CDR1 as SGHTA and CDR2 as FQGNSA. The CDR3 totals 14 residues. The chain's CDR3 is CASSTDTSSYEQYF. CDR3 nucleotide sequence: TGTGCCAGCAGCACGGACACCAGCTCCTACGAGCAGTACTTC. Full variable domain (rest looked up from reference TRBV7-2 and TRBJ2-7): GAGVSQSPSNKVTEKGKDVELRCDPISGHTALYWYRQSLGQGLEFLIYFQGNSAPDKSGLPSDRFSAERTGGSVSTLTIQRTQQEDSAVYLCASSTDTSSYEQYFGPGTRLTVT.

The rearrangement links TRBV21-1 to TRBJ1-2; whether TRBD1, the table's D call, matches the DNA was not checked. TRBV21-1 constitutes a pseudogene. This CDR3 region has 14 residues. The CDR3 spells CASSPRVGARGYTF. As DNA, the CDR3 is TGTGCCAGCAGCCCGCGCGTGGGGGCGAGGGGCTACACCTTC.

The DNA for the CDR3 is TGTGCCAGCAGCTTAGGGAGGACAGGGAATTTTGAAAAACTGTTTTTT. This sequence encodes CASSLGRTGNFEKLFF. This chain joins TRBV11-2 and TRBJ1-4, with 8 bases aligning to TRBD1. The CDR3 spans 16 residues. The germline V gene encodes CDR1 SGHAT and CDR2 FQNNGV. V was pared by 1 base and J by 7 bases, with 8 bases of the junction left unmatched. The full variable domain, completed using reference TRBV11-2 and TRBJ1-4, is EAGVAQSPRYKIIEKRQSVAFWCNPISGHATLYWYQQILGQGPKLLIQFQNNGVVDDSQLPKDRFSAERLKGVDSTLKIQPAKLEDSAVYLCASSLGRTGNFEKLFFGSGTQLSVL.

This chain joins TRBV6-2 or TRBV6-3 and TRBJ2-2; D is ambiguous. Germline V CDR1 and CDR2: MNHEY, SVGEGT. The CDR3 runs to 16 residues. V gave up 5 bases and J gave up 5 bases, with 18 bases separating them. DNA of the CDR3: TGTGCCAGCAGTCTTGATGGCGCCGGGTTTACCGGGGAGCTGTTTTTT. Its protein product is CASSLDGAGFTGELFF.

V usage is TRBV2 and J usage is TRBJ1-5, with a weak D call TRBD1 (6 bases). Per germline, CDR1 SNHLY and CDR2 FYNNEI. This CDR3 region has 14 residues. The ends were cut back, 6 bases at V and 4 bases at J, with 13 bases in the middle. Written as DNA, the CDR3 is TGTGCCAGCAGGAGGACAGCCGTTAATCAGCCCCAGCATTTT. Protein product: CASRRTAVNQPQHF.

The chain links TRBV4-3 to TRBJ1-6, with D possibly matching TRBD1 (5 bases). Trimming stripped 0 bases from V and 9 bases from J, with 12 bases between. From germline, CDR1 is LGHNA and CDR2 YSLEER. CDR3 length: 15 residues. CDR3 sequence reads: CASSQDQGAPSPLHF. DNA of the CDR3: TGCGCCAGCAGCCAAGATCAGGGCGCCCCTTCACCCCTCCACTTT.

The rearrangement uses TRBV6-6 and TRBJ1-5; tentative D call: TRBD1 (6 bases). Looked up from germline, CDR1 is MNHNY and CDR2 is SVGAGI (reference sequence). This CDR3 has 14 amino acids. Deletions cut 6 bases from V and 6 bases from J, with 15 bases between. The CDR3 sequence is CASSDRGGSQPQHF. CDR3 nucleotide sequence: TGTGCCAGCAGCGACCGGGGGGGCAGTCAGCCCCAGCATTTT.

The gene calls are TRBV7-6 and TRBJ1-1; TRBD1 aligns across 8 bases. The CDR3 consists of 14 residues. From germline, CDR1 is SGHVS and CDR2 FNYEAQ. V trimming: 4 bases; J trimming: 1 base; junction bases outside the gene matches: 2. This chain's CDR3 is CASSSTGANTEAFF. In DNA, the CDR3 is TGTGCCAGCAGCTCGACAGGGGCGAACACTGAAGCTTTCTTT.

This sequence joins TRBV7-2 and TRBJ2-1, with 9 bases that match TRBD2. CDR1 is SGHTA and CDR2 is FQGNSA in the germline V gene. The CDR3 runs 14 residues. The V gene end was trimmed by 1 base and the J gene end by 9 bases; junction bases not matched to a gene: 4. CDR3 DNA: TGTGCCAGCAGCTTAGGCGGGAGGGCCGGTGAGCAGTTCTTC. It codes for CASSLGGRAGEQFF.

J is TRBJ2-6 and V is TRBV5-4, with a possible D match to TRBD1 (6 bases). The CDR3 contains 17 residues. In germline, CDR1 is SGHNT, CDR2 YYREEE (reference sequence). V gave up 4 bases and J gave up 6 bases, with 20 bases separating them. Here the CDR3 reads CASSRIGTTLAANVLTF. The CDR3 DNA sequence: TGTGCCAGCAGCCGGATCGGGACAACTCTGGCGGCCAACGTCCTGACTTTC.

This clone came up once. The gene calls are TRBV5-1 and TRBJ1-2; TRBD1 matches 8 bases. This CDR3 region has 14 residues. Germline lookup yields CDR1 SGHRS and CDR2 YFSETQ. V was clipped by 0 bases and J by 8 bases; unmatched bases: 6. CDR3 nucleotide sequence: TGCGCCAGCAGCTTGGACCAGGGGGCTTGGGGCTACACCTTC. Protein: CASSLDQGAWGYTF.

The J gene is TRBJ2-3, the V gene TRBV15; tentative D call: TRBD1 (6 bases). The CDR3 runs to 21 residues. The V end was cut by 2 bases, the J end by 2 bases, with 29 bases between. Per germline, CDR1 LNHNV and CDR2 YYDKDF (reference sequence). The DNA for the CDR3 is TGTGCCACCAGCAGACTGCCCCCCGGCACAGGGTTCTCCTCACACACAGATACGCAGTATTTT. Its translation is CATSRLPPGTGFSSHTDTQYF.